The 27 T cell receptor beta chains below all came from one sample that was sequenced in a study of T cell responses to AZD1222 COVID-19 vaccine. Method: immunoSEQ multiplex PCR; TCRdb's copy keeps in-frame clones and lacks some. The sample lists around 140,000 clones, 88% seen once, with approximately 5.6% in the top ten. The sequenced sample was peripheral blood, obtained 28 days after the second dose of the MenACWY control vaccine. Receptors originate from an adult who received the MenACWY meningococcal vaccine as a control.

The CDR3 sequence: CASLRGGHPSYNGNEQFF. CDR3 sequence (DNA): TGTGCCAGTCTCCGGGGGGGCCATCCTTCGTACAATGGGAATGAGCAGTTCTTC. V and J are TRBV19 and TRBJ2-1, with 8 nucleotides matching TRBD2. CDR3 length: 18 residues. Germline V gene lookup returns CDR1 LNHDA and CDR2 SQIVND (reference sequence). With 8 bases clipped from V and 7 bases from J, the junction kept 22 bases outside the gene matches.

The chain recombines TRBV6-5 with TRBJ1-6; 7 nucleotides line up with TRBD1. Germline values: CDR1 MNHEY, CDR2 SVGAGI. CDR3 length equals 12 residues. Unmatched junction bases numbered 4, after V lost 8 bases and J lost 9 bases. DNA for the CDR3: TGTGCCAGCCGACAGGGTCGTTCACCCCTCCACTTT. Protein sequence: CASRQGRSPLHF.

Only one count was recorded for this clone. V is TRBV30 and J is TRBJ1-5; 8 nucleotides match TRBD1. Germline V gives CDR1 GTSNPN, CDR2 SVGIG (reference sequence). V gave up 2 bases and J gave up 7 bases; unmatched junction bases: 10. The CDR3 length is 15 residues. In DNA form, the CDR3 reads TGTGCCTGGAGTCCGAAGCAGGGGGCATGGCAGCCCCAGCATTTT. Translated, it gives CAWSPKQGAWQPQHF.

This chain joins TRBV7-2 and TRBJ1-1; 12 nucleotides align to TRBD1. V lost 5 bases to trimming and J lost 5 bases; unmatched junction nucleotides: 3. Germline lookup yields CDR1 SGHTA and CDR2 FQGNSA. The CDR3 runs to 14 residues. The CDR3 bases are TGTGCCAGCAGCCGGGACAGGGGGCGAACTGAAGCTTTCTTT. Translating gives CASSRDRGRTEAFF.

The chain joins TRBV15 to TRBJ2-3; 7 bases match TRBD2. The V gene end was trimmed by 1 base and the J gene end by 3 bases; junction bases not matched to a gene: 16. In germline, CDR1 is LNHNV, CDR2 YYDKDF (reference sequence). The CDR3 has 19 amino acids. CDR3 in amino acids: CATSRARGLSGEGTDTQYF. The CDR3 region has the DNA TGTGCCACCAGCAGAGCCCGGGGGTTAAGCGGGGAGGGAACAGATACGCAGTATTTT.

The chain carries TRBV2 and TRBJ2-1; 13 bases fit TRBD2. The V gene's germline CDR1 is SNHLY and CDR2 FYNNEI. After removal of 6 bases from V and 8 bases from J, the junction contained 10 bases not matched to a gene. The CDR3 spans 16 residues. The CDR3 reads CASRPGLAGAPDEQFF. The CDR3 DNA reads as TGTGCCAGCAGACCCGGACTAGCGGGGGCCCCGGATGAGCAGTTCTTC.

V usage is TRBV4-3 and J usage is TRBJ1-2; D possibly corresponds to TRBD1 (5 bases). Trimming pared 1 base from V and 7 bases from J, leaving 22 bases between. Germline assignment: CDR1 LGHNA and CDR2 YSLEER. The CDR3 sequence is 17 residues long. The CDR3, as DNA: TGCGCCAGCAGCCAAGGCGCCAACGGGGGGTCGTATGGTGGCTACACCTTC. It is translated as CASSQGANGGSYGGYTF.

The chain joins TRBV19 to TRBJ1-1, with D tentatively TRBD1 (5 bases). This CDR3 is built from 13 residues. Trimming removed 5 bases from V and 5 bases from J, with 12 bases in between. Germline V gene data show CDR1 as LNHDA and CDR2 as SQIVND (reference sequence). CDR3 DNA sequence: TGTGCCAGTAGTTCAGGGTATCGGACTGAAGCTTTCTTT. Protein: CASSSGYRTEAFF.

The CDR3 region has the DNA TGTGCCAGCAGGACTAGCGGGGTGAGGGGCACAGATACGCAGTATTTT. Translated, it gives CASRTSGVRGTDTQYF. The chain has TRBV2 and TRBJ2-3; 11 bases agree with TRBD2. The V gene end was trimmed by 6 bases and the J gene end by 1 base; junction bases not matched to a gene: 6. In germline, CDR1 is SNHLY, CDR2 FYNNEI. The CDR3 is 16 residues long.

This sequence joins TRBV5-1 and TRBJ2-5, with TRBD2 matching 9 bases. The germline V gene encodes CDR1 SGHRS and CDR2 YFSETQ. This CDR3 is 15 amino acids long. Unmatched junction bases numbered 6, after V lost 4 bases and J lost 2 bases. This CDR3 reads CASSAGLAGQETQYF. The CDR3 DNA follows: TGCGCCAGCAGCGCCGGCCTAGCGGGGCAAGAGACCCAGTACTTC.

The chain joins TRBV10-3 to TRBJ2-3; TRBD2 matches 7 bases. Germline CDR1 reads ENHRY; CDR2 reads SYGVKD. V dropped 3 bases and J dropped 4; count of bases not matched to a gene: 7. This CDR3 comprises 15 residues. The CDR3 spells CAISEGGRTADTQYF. The CDR3 bases are TGTGCCATCAGTGAAGGCGGGAGAACCGCAGATACGCAGTATTTT.

The chain employs TRBV28 and TRBJ1-1; 7 bases align to TRBD1. Germline assignment: CDR1 MDHEN and CDR2 SYDVKM. J lost 0 bases, V lost 5 bases, and 6 bases had no gene match. The CDR3 is made up of 15 amino acids. CDR3 loop: CASSLLDRMNTEAFF. The CDR3 region has the DNA TGTGCCAGCAGTCTCCTGGACAGGATGAACACTGAAGCTTTCTTT.

The V gene is TRBV4-2, the J gene TRBJ1-4; D is ambiguous. The germline V gene has CDR1 LGHNA and CDR2 YNFKEQ. V lost 4 bases and J lost 3, with 9 bases in between. The CDR3 extends over 14 amino acids. The CDR3: CASSPIEANEKLFF. The CDR3 nucleotides are TGTGCCAGCAGCCCAATAGAGGCTAATGAAAAACTGTTTTTT.

This chain connects TRBV5-4 to TRBJ2-2; D gene ambiguous. The CDR3 totals 14 residues. V was trimmed by 4 bases and J by 0 bases, leaving 7 bases between them. Germline V gene lookup returns CDR1 SGHNT and CDR2 YYREEE (reference sequence). In DNA, the CDR3 is TGTGCCAGCAGCCAAGAGCCGAACACCGGGGAGCTGTTTTTT. It encodes CASSQEPNTGELFF.

This clone was counted a single time. The chain is built from TRBV7-2 and TRBJ1-6; D is unresolved. Germline lookup yields CDR1 SGHTA and CDR2 FQGNSA. The CDR3 loop spans 17 amino acids. Deletions cut 2 bases from V and 11 bases from J, with 22 bases between. Here the CDR3 DNA reads TGTGCCAGCAGCTTAAATGGAAATTGGGTGCTGGTTGCACCCCTCCACTTT. This encodes CASSLNGNWVLVAPLHF.

The chain carries TRBV5-1 and TRBJ1-1, with 7 positions matching TRBD1. The length of the CDR3 is 14 residues. The V and J ends lost 0 bases and 7 bases, in that order; junction bases with no gene match: 6. Germline CDR1 reads SGHRS; CDR2 reads YFSETQ. CDR3 in DNA: TGCGCCAGCAGCTTGGCTGAGACAGGGAGTGAAGCTTTCTTT. This gives the protein CASSLAETGSEAFF.

This clone was seen only once. The gene calls are TRBV6-1 and TRBJ1-1; 7 bases align to TRBD1. The CDR3 covers 16 residues. J was trimmed by 4 bases and V by 4 bases; bases with no gene match: 12. Germline loops: CDR1 MNHNS, CDR2 SASEGT. CDR3 amino acids: CASSGSTGLAGTEAFF. CDR3 nucleotides: TGTGCCAGCAGTGGTTCGACAGGGCTGGCGGGCACTGAAGCTTTCTTT.

The J gene is TRBJ2-1, the V gene TRBV4-3, with D tentatively TRBD1 or TRBD2 (6 bases each). CDR3 length: 13 amino acids. Per the germline V gene, CDR1 is LGHNA and CDR2 is YSLEER. V lost 1 base and J lost 10, with 11 bases in between. In DNA, the CDR3 is TGCGCCAGCAGCCAAGCGTCCGGGGGCGAGCAGTTCTTC. Residues: CASSQASGGEQFF.

This clone was found once. The V call is TRBV6-5, the J call TRBJ2-3; a weak D match, TRBD2 (5 bases). V was shortened by 6 bases and J by 4 bases, with 14 bases between the two germline ends. Germline V lookup: CDR1 MNHEY, CDR2 SVGAGI. This CDR3 region has 14 residues. CDR3 bases: TGTGCCAGCAGGGACTCTAGCCGGGCAGATACGCAGTATTTT. This codes for CASRDSSRADTQYF.

The CDR3 DNA reads as TGTGCCAGTAGACCGAGTGGGCTGAACACTGAAGCTTTCTTT. Translation gives CASRPSGLNTEAFF. J is TRBJ1-1 and V is TRBV19; D uncertain. Trimming pared 6 bases from V and 0 bases from J, leaving 11 bases between. Germline CDR1 and CDR2: LNHDA and SQIVND (reference sequence). The CDR3 runs to 14 residues.

The rearrangement uses TRBV28 and TRBJ1-1; 8 bases map to TRBD1. The CDR3 is 13 amino acids. The germline V gene encodes CDR1 MDHEN and CDR2 SYDVKM. The V segment lost 10 bases and the J segment 8 bases; nucleotides outside the gene matches: 12. The CDR3 loop is CAIWGSTGAEAFF. CDR3 nucleotide sequence: TGTGCCATCTGGGGTTCGACAGGGGCGGAAGCTTTCTTT.

The V gene is TRBV5-1, the J gene TRBJ2-7; no clear D gene. The CDR3 sequence is 15 residues long. Trimming took off 0 bases at V and 2 bases at J, with 12 bases between the two ends. Germline lookup yields CDR1 SGHRS and CDR2 YFSETQ. CDR3 DNA: TGCGCCAGCAGCTTGGCCGGTAGCTTTACCTACGAGCAGTACTTC. Protein sequence: CASSLAGSFTYEQYF.

The chain links TRBV9 to TRBJ1-4; TRBD1 might be the D (5 bases). The V gene's germline CDR1 is SGDLS and CDR2 YYNGEE. This CDR3 contains 15 residues. The V end lost 3 bases, the J end lost 0 bases, and 9 bases lay between the germline ends. The CDR3 protein is CASSEGPATNEKLFF. CDR3 bases: TGTGCCAGCAGCGAGGGACCGGCAACTAATGAAAAACTGTTTTTT.

This chain joins TRBV28 and TRBJ2-7; 7 bases map to TRBD2. V lost 2 bases, J lost 1 base, and 8 bases stayed unmatched. In germline, CDR1 is MDHEN, CDR2 SYDVKM. The CDR3 consists of 16 residues. Written as DNA, the CDR3 is TGTGCCAGCAGTTTAGCCGCAGCGGGAAGGTCCTACGAGCAGTACTTC. It translates to CASSLAAAGRSYEQYF.

Only one count was recorded for this clone. The rearrangement links TRBV4-2 to TRBJ2-3, with a weak D call TRBD2 (5 bases). This CDR3 comprises 18 residues. Trimming took 0 bases from V and 0 from J, leaving 16 bases between them. Germline loops: CDR1 LGHNA, CDR2 YNFKEQ. For the CDR3, the DNA is TGTGCCAGCAGCCAAGATTTACTAGTTTTAGCCAGCACAGATACGCAGTATTTT. Residues: CASSQDLLVLASTDTQYF.

This chain uses TRBV5-4 with TRBJ2-7; 7 bases agree with TRBD1. This CDR3 spans 13 amino acids. Trimming removed 5 bases from V and 7 bases from J; junction bases left unmatched: 9. Germline CDR1 and CDR2: SGHNT and YYREEE (reference sequence). CDR3 sequence reads: CASSYGTAQEQYF. DNA for the CDR3: TGTGCCAGCAGTTATGGGACAGCCCAAGAGCAGTACTTC.

V is TRBV4-2 and J is TRBJ1-5; tentative D call: TRBD1 (5 bases). Germline V gives CDR1 LGHNA, CDR2 YNFKEQ. V gave up 2 bases and J gave up 0 bases, with 14 bases separating them. There are 17 residues in the CDR3. The DNA for the CDR3 is TGTGCCAGCAGCCAATCAGCAGGGAGCTATAGCAATCAGCCCCAGCATTTT. Protein sequence: CASSQSAGSYSNQPQHF.